The rows below give T cell receptor beta chains drawn from one sample of a study of OX40 agonist ivuxolimab in advanced cancers. The repertoire was sequenced with immunoSEQ multiplex PCR; TCRdb's copy has only in-frame clones and lacks some. This sample has around 77,000 clones; over 85% occur once, and the top ten carry 4.5% to 5%. The source was CD4+ or CD8+ T cells sorted from blood, collected in a trial of the OX40 agonist ivuxolimab. The receptors here all came from an adult with an advanced solid tumor such as melanoma, head and neck, liver or kidney cancer. Each CDR3 is given with its conserved first and last residue. A D gene is named only where the DNA matches it firmly. For some rows the clone size is stated as once, few or many, or as a class when expanded; others skip it.

d_gene,j_gene,v_gene,abundance,CDR3aa,CDR3nt
TRBD2,TRBJ2-2,TRBV4-2,.,CASSQRLAANTGELFF,TGTGCCAGCAGCCAACGACTAGCAGCGAACACCGGGGAGCTGTTTTTT
.,TRBJ2-1,TRBV29-1,.,CRASSDYNEQFF,TGCAGAGCTTCTAGCGACTACAATGAGCAGTTCTTC
TRBD2,TRBJ2-7,TRBV7-2,.,CASSLEGLDEQYF,TGTGCCAGCAGCTTAGAGGGACTAGACGAGCAGTACTTC
.,TRBJ1-4,TRBV2,few,CASSLTATNEKLFF,TGTGCCAGCAGTCTGACAGCAACTAATGAAAAACTGTTTTTT
TRBD1,TRBJ1-2,TRBV19,.,CASSMETGEFGYTF,TGTGCCAGTAGTATGGAGACAGGGGAGTTTGGCTACACCTTC
.,TRBJ2-3,TRBV5-1,.,CASSLVGTDTQYF,TGCGCCAGCAGCTTGGTTGGCACAGATACGCAGTATTTT
.,TRBJ2-5,TRBV18,.,CASSPEIGQGETQYF,TGTGCCAGCTCACCAGAGATAGGGCAAGGGGAGACCCAGTACTTC
.,TRBJ2-5,TRBV20-1,.,CSAIQETQYF,TGCAGTGCTATCCAAGAGACCCAGTACTTC
.,TRBJ2-2,TRBV19,once,CASSPTRGPTGELFF,TGTGCCAGTAGTCCTACCAGGGGTCCGACCGGGGAGCTGTTTTTT
.,TRBJ2-1,TRBV7-3,.,CASSFFGGVNEQFF,TGTGCCAGCAGCTTTTTTGGGGGAGTAAATGAGCAGTTCTTC
TRBD1,TRBJ1-1,TRBV19,.,CASRFGGGQNTEAFF,TGTGCCAGTAGGTTCGGAGGGGGCCAGAACACTGAAGCTTTCTTT
TRBD1,TRBJ1-2,TRBV7-9,.,CASSAPGQGDGYTF,TGTGCCAGCAGCGCGCCGGGACAGGGGGATGGCTACACCTTC
.,TRBJ2-1,TRBV19,.,CASSIRPPGTYNEQFF,TGTGCCAGTAGTATCCGCCCGCCAGGGACCTACAATGAGCAGTTCTTC
TRBD2,TRBJ2-1,TRBV7-2,.,CASSRLAGAQFF,TGTGCCAGCAGCCGTTTAGCGGGAGCACAGTTCTTC
.,TRBJ2-6,TRBV7-3,.,CASSLDTPQGGNSGANVLTF,TGTGCCAGCAGCTTAGATACCCCACAGGGGGGGAACTCTGGGGCCAACGTCCTGACTTTC
TRBD2,TRBJ2-5,TRBV9,once,CASSAGTRGETQYF,TGTGCCAGCAGCGCAGGGACTAGAGGGGAGACCCAGTACTTC
.,TRBJ2-7,TRBV18,.,CASSPRLYEQYF,TGTGCCAGCTCACCTCGGTTGTACGAGCAGTACTTC
TRBD1,TRBJ1-1,TRBV19,.,CASRATGKTEAFF,TGTGCCAGTAGAGCGACAGGGAAGACTGAAGCTTTCTTT
.,TRBJ1-2,TRBV7-8,.,CASSGRGAGYTF,TGTGCCAGCAGCGGTCGAGGGGCGGGCTACACCTTC
.,TRBJ2-7,TRBV5-1,.,CASSLAAGSAYEQYF,TGCGCCAGCAGCTTGGCGGCAGGGTCAGCCTACGAGCAGTACTTC
.,TRBJ1-3,TRBV19,.,CASSTRSFGNTIYF,TGTGCCAGTAGTACACGGAGTTTTGGAAACACCATATATTTT
TRBD1,TRBJ1-1,TRBV10-3,.,CAISESTKDRGLHTEAFF,TGTGCCATCAGTGAGTCGACTAAAGACAGGGGGTTGCACACTGAAGCTTTCTTT
.,TRBJ1-5,TRBV5-1,.,CASSPGYRQAGQPQHF,TGCGCCAGCAGCCCGGGTTACCGACAGGCCGGCCAGCCCCAGCATTTT
.,TRBJ2-6,TRBV19,.,CASRTRSSGANVLTF,TGTGCCAGTAGGACACGGTCCTCTGGGGCCAACGTCCTGACTTTC
.,TRBJ2-3,TRBV7-2,.,CASSLALGKGTDTQYF,TGTGCCAGCAGCTTAGCCCTAGGGAAAGGCACAGATACGCAGTATTTT
.,TRBJ2-1,TRBV6-5,.,CASEGSGEQFF,TGTGCCAGCGAGGGGAGTGGGGAGCAGTTCTTC
.,TRBJ1-1,TRBV7-3,.,CASSVRGVGTEAFF,TGTGCCAGCAGCGTTCGTGGGGTGGGCACTGAAGCTTTCTTT
TRBD2,TRBJ2-5,TRBV28,.,CASSQRAGLAETQYF,TGTGCCAGCAGCCAAAGGGCGGGACTAGCTGAGACCCAGTACTTC
TRBD2,TRBJ2-3,TRBV28,.,CASSPGGVDTQYF,TGTGCCAGCAGTCCTGGGGGGGTAGATACGCAGTATTTT
TRBD1,TRBJ1-2,TRBV2,.,CASGFRDRDGGYTF,TGTGCCAGCGGGTTCCGGGACAGGGATGGTGGCTACACCTTC
TRBD2,TRBJ2-5,TRBV15,once,CATSRDMGGQETQYF,TGTGCCACCAGCAGAGATATGGGGGGGCAAGAGACCCAGTACTTC
TRBD1,TRBJ1-1,TRBV5-5,.,CASSFRSGGTGVSEAFF,TGTGCCAGCAGCTTTCGGTCGGGAGGGACAGGGGTGTCTGAAGCTTTCTTT
.,TRBJ1-1,TRBV18,.,CASSPPGGSSTEAFF,TGTGCCAGCTCACCACCGGGGGGCTCGAGCACTGAAGCTTTCTTT
TRBD2,TRBJ2-1,TRBV18,.,CASYERSGSPNEQFF,TGTGCCAGCTATGAACGTAGCGGGAGTCCTAATGAGCAGTTCTTC
.,TRBJ2-7,TRBV28,.,CASSSATTTYEQYF,TGTGCCAGCAGTTCTGCCACAACAACCTACGAGCAGTACTTC
TRBD1,TRBJ2-7,TRBV11-2,.,CASSPRDRATSYEQYF,TGTGCCAGCAGCCCCCGGGACAGGGCAACCTCCTACGAGCAGTACTTC
TRBD2,TRBJ2-5,TRBV5-6,.,CASSPDIGGLGTQYF,TGTGCCAGCAGCCCTGATATCGGGGGACTAGGGACCCAGTACTTC
.,TRBJ1-4,TRBV5-6,.,CASNLYLPGFANEKLFF,TGTGCCAGCAACCTCTATTTACCGGGGTTCGCTAATGAAAAACTGTTTTTT
.,TRBJ1-2,TRBV7-2,.,CASSPEGNIPNYGYTF,TGTGCCAGCAGCCCAGAGGGTAACATTCCCAACTATGGCTACACCTTC
TRBD1,TRBJ1-5,TRBV4-1,.,CASSRDSLNQPQHF,TGCGCCAGCAGCCGGGACAGCCTCAATCAGCCCCAGCATTTT
TRBD1,TRBJ2-7,TRBV4-3,.,CASSPGESGTAYEQYF,TGCGCCAGCAGCCCAGGCGAGTCCGGGACAGCCTACGAGCAGTACTTC
.,TRBJ2-3,TRBV5-1,.,CASSLVPDSTDTQYF,TGCGCCAGCAGCTTGGTGCCGGATAGCACAGATACGCAGTATTTT
.,TRBJ2-5,TRBV5-8,.,CASSLGGGRRETQYF,TGTGCCAGCAGCTTGGGAGGGGGGCGAAGGGAGACCCAGTACTTC
.,TRBJ2-5,TRBV20-1,.,CSARRGETQYF,TGCAGTGCTAGGAGGGGGGAGACCCAGTACTTC
.,TRBJ2-2,TRBV5-1,.,CASSLDAYTGELFF,TGCGCCAGCAGCTTGGATGCGTACACCGGGGAGCTGTTTTTT
.,TRBJ2-1,TRBV30,.,CAWSVLVAGEQFF,TGTGCCTGGAGTGTACTCGTCGCCGGGGAGCAGTTCTTC
TRBD2,TRBJ2-7,TRBV19,.,CASSIGGGVYEQYF,TGTGCCAGTAGTATAGGGGGAGGGGTCTACGAGCAGTACTTC
TRBD1,TRBJ1-5,TRBV4-1,.,CASSHPDRGANQPQHF,TGCGCCAGCAGCCACCCGGACAGGGGAGCGAATCAGCCCCAGCATTTT
TRBD1,TRBJ2-4,TRBV5-1,once,CASSLALQGSKNIQYF,TGCGCCAGCAGCTTGGCCCTACAGGGGTCCAAAAACATTCAGTACTTC
.,TRBJ1-3,TRBV6-5,.,CASSYLASSGDTIYF,TGTGCCAGCAGTTACTTAGCATCCTCTGGAGACACCATATATTTT
.,TRBJ2-7,TRBV5-5,.,CASSRDGGMSSYEQYF,TGTGCCAGCAGCAGGGATGGCGGAATGAGCTCCTACGAGCAGTACTTC
.,TRBJ2-7,TRBV18,.,CASSPGTYEQYF,TGTGCCAGCTCACCCGGGACCTACGAGCAGTACTTC